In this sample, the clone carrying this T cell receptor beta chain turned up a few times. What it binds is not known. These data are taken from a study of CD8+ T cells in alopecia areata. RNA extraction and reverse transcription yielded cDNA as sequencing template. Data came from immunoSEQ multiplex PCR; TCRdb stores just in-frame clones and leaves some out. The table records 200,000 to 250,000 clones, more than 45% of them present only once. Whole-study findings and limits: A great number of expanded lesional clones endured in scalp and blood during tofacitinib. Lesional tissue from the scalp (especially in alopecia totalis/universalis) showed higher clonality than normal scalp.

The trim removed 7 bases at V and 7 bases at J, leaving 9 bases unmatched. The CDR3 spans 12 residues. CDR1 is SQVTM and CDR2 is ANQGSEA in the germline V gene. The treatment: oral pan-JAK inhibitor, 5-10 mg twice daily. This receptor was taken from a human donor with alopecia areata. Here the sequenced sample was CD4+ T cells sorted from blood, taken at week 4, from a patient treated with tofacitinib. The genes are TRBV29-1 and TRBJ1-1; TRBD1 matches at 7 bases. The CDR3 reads CSGGQAKGEAFF. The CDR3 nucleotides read TGCAGCGGTGGACAGGCTAAGGGTGAAGCTTTCTTT.